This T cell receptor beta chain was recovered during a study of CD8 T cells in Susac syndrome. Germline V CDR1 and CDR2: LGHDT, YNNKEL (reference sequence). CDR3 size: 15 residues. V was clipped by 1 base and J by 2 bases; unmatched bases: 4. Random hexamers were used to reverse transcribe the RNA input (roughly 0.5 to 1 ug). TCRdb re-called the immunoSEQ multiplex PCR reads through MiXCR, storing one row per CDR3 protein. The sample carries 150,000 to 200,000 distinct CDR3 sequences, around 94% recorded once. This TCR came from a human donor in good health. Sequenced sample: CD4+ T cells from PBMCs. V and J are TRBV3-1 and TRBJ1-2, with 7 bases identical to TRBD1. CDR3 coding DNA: TGTGCCAGCAGCCAAGGCAGGGGGACCAACTATGGCTACACCTTC. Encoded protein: CASSQGRGTNYGYTF.